Presented here are 26 T cell receptor beta chains from one specimen sequenced in a study of blood T cell repertoires in COVID-19. Produced via immunoSEQ multiplex PCR; TCRdb's table is partial and in-frame only. The sample holds some 160,000 clones, roughly 80% seen once. Specimen: PBMCs or T cells enriched from blood (not recorded which). These receptors were taken from a woman aged 60-75 years who had recovered from COVID-19.

The rearrangement links TRBV19 to TRBJ1-2; no clear D. Germline assignment: CDR1 LNHDA and CDR2 SQIVND (reference sequence). This CDR3 has 13 amino acids. Trimming pared 3 bases from V and 4 bases from J, leaving 9 bases between. The CDR3 sequence: CASSIPGAYGYTF. The CDR3, as DNA: TGTGCCAGTAGTATTCCGGGAGCCTATGGCTACACCTTC.

The chain employs TRBV10-2 and TRBJ1-2; D is ambiguous. The V and J ends lost 0 bases and 8 bases respectively, with 13 bases between them. From germline, CDR1 is WSHSY and CDR2 SAAADI. This CDR3 is 14 amino acids long. The CDR3 DNA is TGCGCCAGCAGTGAGTCCGGGGTTAGGCAGGGCTACACCTTC. Translated, it gives CASSESGVRQGYTF.

Comments on this clone: This same CDR3 is encoded by further DNA sequences in the sample. The V and J genes are TRBV9 and TRBJ1-2, with 8 bases that match TRBD1. J gave up 4 bases and V 0 bases, and 5 bases lay outside the gene matches. Germline CDR1 SGDLS, CDR2 YYNGEE. This CDR3 has 15 residues. Here the CDR3 DNA reads TGTGCCAGCAGCGTAGGAGTACAGGGGGGCTATGGCTACACCTTC. Its protein is CASSVGVQGGYGYTF. The variable domain in full, with the rest retrieved from reference TRBV9 and TRBJ1-2, is DSGVTQTPKHLITATGQRVTLRCSPRSGDLSVYWYQQSLDQGLQFLIQYYNGEERAKGNILERFSAQQFPDLHSELNLSSLELGDSALYFCASSVGVQGGYGYTFGSGTRLTVV.

This chain uses TRBV10-1 with TRBJ2-1; 11 nucleotides agree with TRBD2. Germline-derived CDR1 and CDR2 are WNHNN and SYGVQD (reference sequence). The ends lost 5 bases at V and 7 bases at J; junction bases unmatched: 4. The CDR3 sequence is 14 residues long. CDR3 loop: CASSRLAGRNEQFF. In nucleotides, the CDR3 is TGCGCCAGCAGTCGACTAGCGGGAAGGAATGAGCAGTTCTTC.

The rearrangement joins TRBV5-1 to TRBJ2-7; a possible D gene is TRBD2 (6 bases). CDR3 length equals 12 residues. Deletions cut 5 bases from V and 2 bases from J, with 8 bases between. CDR1 and CDR2 from the germline V gene are SGHRS and YFSETQ. In nucleotides, the CDR3 is TGCGCCAGCAGTGGCGGGACCTACGAGCAGTACTTC. This codes for CASSGGTYEQYF. Full variable domain (remainder filled in from reference TRBV5-1 and TRBJ2-7): KAGVTQTPRYLIKTRGQQVTLSCSPISGHRSVSWYQQTPGQGLQFLFEYFSETQRNKGNFPGRFSGRQFSNSRSEMNVSTLELGDSALYLCASSGGTYEQYFGPGTRLTVT.

The V and J genes are TRBV7-2 and TRBJ1-6; 8 bases map to TRBD1. The germline CDR1 and CDR2 sequences are SGHTA and FQGNSA. J lost 5 bases, V lost 1 base, and 10 bases had no gene match. The length of the CDR3 is 18 residues. Here the CDR3 reads CASSLGTGYVLNNSPLHF. The CDR3 DNA is TGTGCCAGCAGCTTAGGGACAGGGTACGTATTAAATAATTCACCCCTCCACTTT.

The chain couples TRBV5-1 to TRBJ1-2, with TRBD1 identical over 9 bases. With 4 bases clipped from V and 4 bases from J, the junction kept 14 bases outside the gene matches. Germline CDR1 reads SGHRS; CDR2 reads YFSETQ. The CDR3 extends over 17 amino acids. Written as DNA, the CDR3 is TGCGCCAGCAGCGCGGGACAGGGACGACCTTACCTCTATGGCTACACCTTC. Its translation is CASSAGQGRPYLYGYTF.

V is TRBV3-1 (or the pseudogene TRBV3-2) and J is TRBJ2-1; 10 bases are shared with TRBD1. The germline V gene has CDR1 LGHDT and CDR2 YNNKEL (reference sequence). The CDR3 runs 16 residues. V lost 4 bases and J lost 8; bases outside the gene matches: 11. CDR3 nucleotide sequence: TGTGCCAGCAGCCGCGGTCGACAGGGGGCTACGGATGAGCAGTTCTTC. As protein: CASSRGRQGATDEQFF.

V is TRBV7-9 and J is TRBJ2-1; 14 positions agree with TRBD2. V lost 2 bases, J lost 8 bases, and 11 bases stayed unmatched. Germline values: CDR1 SEHNR, CDR2 FQNEAQ (reference sequence). CDR3 length equals 18 residues. Written as DNA, the CDR3 is TGTGCCAGCAGCTTACGACTAGCGGGGGGGCTTAGGTCGGATGAGCAGTTCTTC. Its protein is CASSLRLAGGLRSDEQFF.

This clone was recorded many times. The chain joins TRBV29-1 to TRBJ2-7, with TRBD1 matching over 8 bases. Germline V gene sequence: CDR1 SQVTM, CDR2 ANQGSEA. J was trimmed by 0 bases and V by 5 bases; bases with no gene match: 9. The CDR3 spans 15 residues. The CDR3 here is CSVKGTGSSSYEQYF. CDR3 bases: TGCAGCGTTAAAGGGACAGGATCGAGCTCCTACGAGCAGTACTTC.

The chain joins TRBV18 to TRBJ1-2; no definite D call. In germline, CDR1 is KGHSH, CDR2 LQKENI. This CDR3 contains 15 residues. Trimming pared 2 bases from V and 2 bases from J, leaving 12 bases between. In DNA form, the CDR3 reads TGTGCCAGCTCACCAGAACGGCGGGTCAACTATGGCTACACCTTC. It yields the protein CASSPERRVNYGYTF.

V is TRBV10-3 and J is TRBJ1-2; TRBD1 might be the D (5 bases). V lost 3 bases to trimming and J lost 3 bases, with 11 bases between them. Germline-derived CDR1 and CDR2 are ENHRY and SYGVKD. This CDR3 comprises 14 residues. CDR3: CAISEWGPYYGYTF. In DNA form, the CDR3 reads TGTGCCATCAGTGAATGGGGCCCCTACTATGGCTACACCTTC.

The rearrangement uses TRBV15 and TRBJ2-7; tentatively, D is TRBD2 (5 bases). Germline-derived CDR1 and CDR2 are LNHNV and YYDKDF (reference sequence). The germline V and J ends were trimmed by 0 bases and 1 base, with 13 bases remaining between them. The CDR3 totals 16 residues. The CDR3 reads CATSRDGAVLSYEQYF. Here the CDR3 DNA reads TGTGCCACCAGCAGAGATGGAGCGGTCTTGTCCTACGAGCAGTACTTC.

This rearrangement joins TRBV12-3 or TRBV12-4 to TRBJ1-2; tentatively, D is TRBD1 (5 bases). V lost 6 bases to trimming and J lost 5 bases, with 10 bases between them. The CDR3 totals 12 residues. CDR3 bases: TGTGCCAGCAGCCGACAGATTTATGGCTACACCTTC. As protein: CASSRQIYGYTF.

The chain uses TRBV24-1 and TRBJ1-2; perhaps TRBD1 as D (6 bases). The CDR3 runs to 12 residues. Trimming left V 6 bases short and J 8 bases short, with 12 bases between. In germline, CDR1 is KGHDR, CDR2 SFDVKD. The CDR3 region is CATSMQGLGYTF. The CDR3 region has the DNA TGTGCCACCAGTATGCAGGGGCTCGGCTACACCTTC.

The rearrangement joins TRBV7-2 to TRBJ2-3; 8 bases map to TRBD2. Germline CDR1 reads SGHTA; CDR2 reads FQGNSA. The CDR3 spans 14 residues. Germline trimming cut 5 bases from V and 1 base from J; bases unmatched to any gene: 2. The CDR3 reads CASSRRGGTDTQYF. The CDR3 nucleotides are TGTGCCAGCAGCCGGCGGGGGGGCACAGATACGCAGTATTTT. Full variable domain (missing parts from reference TRBV7-2 and TRBJ2-3): GAGVSQSPSNKVTEKGKDVELRCDPISGHTALYWYRQSLGQGLEFLIYFQGNSAPDKSGLPSDRFSAERTGGSVSTLTIQRTQQEDSAVYLCASSRRGGTDTQYFGPGTRLTVL.

The V and J genes are TRBV4-1 and TRBJ2-2; weak D call: TRBD2 (7 bases). V gave up 1 base and J gave up 5 bases, with 11 bases separating them. Germline V gene sequence: CDR1 MGHRA, CDR2 YSYEKL. CDR3 length equals 15 residues. DNA of the CDR3: TGCGCCAGCAGCCAAGCGGCGGGGGCGACCGGGGAGCTGTTTTTT. This encodes CASSQAAGATGELFF.

The V and J genes are TRBV6-5 and TRBJ1-1, with D maybe TRBD1 (5 bases). CDR1 and CDR2 from the germline V gene are MNHEY and SVGAGI. There are 14 residues in the CDR3. Trimming took 4 bases from V and 6 from J, leaving 15 bases between them. Here the CDR3 reads CASSSRGVGAEAFF. The CDR3 DNA reads TGTGCCAGCAGTTCGCGGGGGGTCGGGGCTGAAGCTTTCTTT.

This chain connects TRBV6-5 to TRBJ2-7; possible D gene TRBD2, 5 bases. Trimming removed 7 bases from V and 3 bases from J, with 10 bases in between. There are 12 residues in the CDR3. Germline loops: CDR1 MNHEY, CDR2 SVGAGI. Here the CDR3 reads CASTTGNYEQYF. DNA of the CDR3: TGTGCCAGCACGACGGGGAACTACGAGCAGTACTTC.

This clone came up a few times. The rearrangement links TRBV4-1 to TRBJ2-1; 7 bases agree with TRBD2. CDR3 size: 17 residues. Trimming cost V 4 bases and J 0 bases; bases outside gene matches: 9. Germline V gives CDR1 MGHRA, CDR2 YSYEKL. The CDR3 reads CASSRGGLIISYNEQFF. CDR3 DNA: TGCGCCAGCAGCCGGGGGGGACTGATTATCTCCTACAATGAGCAGTTCTTC.

This chain uses TRBV4-2 with TRBJ2-3, with D tentatively TRBD2 (6 bases). Per germline, CDR1 LGHNA and CDR2 YNFKEQ. V was cut by 1 base and J by 6 bases, with 14 bases left in between. The CDR3 covers 15 residues. This chain's CDR3 is CASSQGLTSTDTQYF. In DNA, the CDR3 is TGTGCCAGCAGCCAAGGGTTGACTAGTACGGATACGCAGTATTTT.

The chain has TRBV4-1 and TRBJ2-1; 7 bases line up with TRBD2. This CDR3 contains 16 residues. CDR1 MGHRA and CDR2 YSYEKL come from the germline V gene. V dropped 1 base and J dropped 3; count of bases not matched to a gene: 6. The CDR3 reads CASSQGRQRGYNEQFF. DNA for the CDR3: TGCGCCAGCAGCCAAGGGCGCCAGCGGGGCTACAATGAGCAGTTCTTC.

This rearrangement joins TRBV5-5 to TRBJ2-5; D perhaps matches TRBD1 (6 bases). This CDR3 contains 13 residues. In germline, CDR1 is SGHKS, CDR2 YYEKEE (reference sequence). V lost 6 bases and J 4 bases, leaving 13 bases between the germline ends. CDR3 protein: CASTQGRRETQYF. Written as DNA, the CDR3 is TGTGCCAGCACTCAGGGGCGGCGAGAGACCCAGTACTTC.

This sequence joins TRBV5-6 and TRBJ2-3; TRBD2 agrees at 12 bases. CDR1 and CDR2 (germline): SGHDT, YYEEEE. V lost 0 bases and J lost 2; bases outside the gene matches: 7. This CDR3 comprises 18 residues. The CDR3 here is CASSLAWLAGGSTDTQYF. The CDR3 bases are TGTGCCAGCAGCTTGGCTTGGCTAGCGGGGGGGTCCACAGATACGCAGTATTTT.

The V call is TRBV6-1, the J call TRBJ2-1; a possible D gene is TRBD1 (5 bases). Trimming shortened V by 2 bases and J by 8 bases, and 7 bases separated the two germline ends. This CDR3 comprises 12 residues. Per germline, CDR1 MNHNS and CDR2 SASEGT. This CDR3 reads CASSEQGYEQFF. CDR3 coding DNA: TGTGCCAGCAGTGAACAGGGCTATGAGCAGTTCTTC.

The genes are TRBV20-1 and TRBJ1-1; D remains unclear. V gave up 6 bases and J gave up 0 bases, with 5 bases separating them. Germline CDR1 is DFQATT and CDR2 is SNEGSKA (reference sequence). The CDR3 consists of 11 residues. The CDR3 DNA is TGCAGTGCGTCTATGAACACTGAAGCTTTCTTT. This encodes CSASMNTEAFF.